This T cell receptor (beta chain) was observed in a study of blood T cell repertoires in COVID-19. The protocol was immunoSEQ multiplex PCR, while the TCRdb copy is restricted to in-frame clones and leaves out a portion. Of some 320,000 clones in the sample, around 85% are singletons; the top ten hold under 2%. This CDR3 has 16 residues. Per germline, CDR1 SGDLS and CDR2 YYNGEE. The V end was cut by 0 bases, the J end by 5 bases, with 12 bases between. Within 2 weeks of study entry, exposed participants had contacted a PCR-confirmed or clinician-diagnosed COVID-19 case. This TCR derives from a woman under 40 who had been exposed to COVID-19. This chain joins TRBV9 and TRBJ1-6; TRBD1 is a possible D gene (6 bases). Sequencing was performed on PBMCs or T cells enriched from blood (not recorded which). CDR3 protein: CASSVDGTSHNSPLHF. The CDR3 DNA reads TGTGCCAGCAGCGTAGATGGGACAAGCCATAATTCACCCCTCCACTTT. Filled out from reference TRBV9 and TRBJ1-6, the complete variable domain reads DSGVTQTPKHLITATGQRVTLRCSPRSGDLSVYWYQQSLDQGLQFLIQYYNGEERAKGNILERFSAQQFPDLHSELNLSSLELGDSALYFCASSVDGTSHNSPLHFGNGTRLTVT.